This T cell receptor (beta chain) derives from a study of T-cell reconstitution after alpha-beta-depleted transplantation in children. Unique molecular identifiers were incorporated into the prepared TCRbeta library. MiXCR was run by TCRdb on the PCR reads, yielding one entry per CDR3 protein. Among 500,000 to 600,000 distinct CDR3 sequences, around 20% were seen once, and the ten largest hold 3.3%. The V and J ends lost 3 bases and 5 bases, in that order; junction bases with no gene match: 10. Germline CDR1 is KGHDR and CDR2 is SFDVKD. The CDR3 is made up of 16 amino acids. This TCR was recovered from a human donor who donated a stem cell graft to a child with acute lymphoblastic leukemia. The sequencing used PBMCs from the stem cell graft donor, collected from the stem cell graft. The chain carries TRBV24-1 and TRBJ2-5; 8 bases are shared with TRBD1. CDR3 sequence: CATSDPRQGLKETQYF. Here the CDR3 DNA reads TGTGCCACCAGTGATCCAAGACAGGGGTTGAAGGAGACCCAGTACTTC.